This T cell receptor beta chain was sequenced in a study of cytomegalovirus exposure and HLA in healthy donors. The CDR3 is 11 residues long. The V gene lost 5 bases and the J gene lost 14 bases, with 10 bases spanning the gap. CDR1 and CDR2 from the germline V gene are MDHEN and SYDVKM. The PCR employed 60 Vbeta primers together with 13 Jbeta primers. The assay was immunoSEQ multiplex PCR, and TCRdb's table has in-frame clones only and misses some. The data show about 200,000 clones, with approximately 86% seen just once and less than 0.35% held by the top ten. Study findings and constraints: In vitro checks showed that a few CMV-associated chains really do target CMV antigens. Accounts indicate the classifier identified cytomegalovirus status with strong specificity and sensitivity. The study recorded over 150 TCR beta chains that were cytomegalovirus-associated.

This clone was recorded once. What it binds is unknown. The sequenced material came from PBMCs. The receptor's source is a woman between 25 and 40 years old in good health and CMV-seronegative. The chain has TRBV28 and TRBJ1-6, with D perhaps matching TRBD1 (6 bases). Here the CDR3 DNA reads TGTGCCAGCAGTCCCAGGGGCGCCCTCCACTTT. This codes for CASSPRGALHF.